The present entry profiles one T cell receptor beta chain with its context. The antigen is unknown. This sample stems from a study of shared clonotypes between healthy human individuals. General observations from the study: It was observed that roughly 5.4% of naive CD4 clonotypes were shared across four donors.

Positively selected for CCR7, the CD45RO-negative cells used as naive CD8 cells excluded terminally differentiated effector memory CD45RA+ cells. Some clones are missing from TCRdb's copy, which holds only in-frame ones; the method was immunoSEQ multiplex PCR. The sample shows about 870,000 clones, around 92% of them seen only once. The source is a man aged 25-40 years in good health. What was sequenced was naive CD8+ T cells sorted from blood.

The CDR3 DNA follows: TGTGCCTGGAGGAGGGGGATAGAGCAGTTCTTC. It yields the protein CAWRRGIEQFF. V and J are TRBV30 and TRBJ2-1, with D possibly TRBD1 on 6 matching bases. The CDR3 spans 11 residues. Germline assignment: CDR1 GTSNPN and CDR2 SVGIG (reference sequence). The V and J ends lost 3 bases and 10 bases respectively, with 10 bases between them.